The 15 T cell receptor beta chains in this list originate from one sample, sequenced in a study of blood T cell repertoires in COVID-19. Generated by immunoSEQ multiplex PCR, the TCRdb table keeps only in-frame clones and is missing some. The sample lists 120,000 or so clones, 88% seen once, with 3% to 3.5% in the top ten. The sample comprised peripheral blood. The receptors shown here come from a woman aged 45-65 years with acute or convalescent COVID-19.

The chain combines TRBV9 with TRBJ2-5; unclear D gene. Trimming pared 0 bases from V and 2 bases from J, leaving 8 bases between. The CDR3 runs 14 residues. Germline V gene lookup returns CDR1 SGDLS and CDR2 YYNGEE. The CDR3: CASSVVADQETQYF. CDR3 DNA sequence: TGTGCCAGCAGCGTAGTCGCAGATCAAGAGACCCAGTACTTC.

The genes are TRBV5-5 and TRBJ1-5, with 7 bases identical to TRBD1. CDR3 length: 16 residues. Germline V gene sequence: CDR1 SGHKS, CDR2 YYEKEE (reference sequence). J lost 0 bases, V lost 2 bases, and 5 bases had no gene match. CDR3 residues: CASSLLGGDSNQPQHF. The CDR3 region has the DNA TGTGCCAGCAGCTTATTAGGGGGCGATAGCAATCAGCCCCAGCATTTT.

V is TRBV15 and J is TRBJ2-1; 10 bases agree with TRBD2. CDR3 length: 17 residues. Trimming cost V 0 bases and J 1 base; bases outside gene matches: 3. Germline CDR1 and CDR2: LNHNV and YYDKDF (reference sequence). The CDR3 coding sequence is TGTGCCACCAGCAGAGATCAGACTAGCGGGTCCTACAATGAGCAGTTCTTC. Amino acids: CATSRDQTSGSYNEQFF.

The genes are TRBV20-1 and TRBJ2-1, with D hard to call. The CDR3 consists of 16 residues. V lost 3 bases to trimming and J lost 0 bases, with 15 bases between them. Germline V lookup: CDR1 DFQATT, CDR2 SNEGSKA (reference sequence). CDR3 in DNA: TGCAGTGCTAGTATCCCCAGGCTGAGCTCCTACAATGAGCAGTTCTTC. Translated, it gives CSASIPRLSSYNEQFF.

The chain carries TRBV7-9 and TRBJ2-2, with 14 bases matching TRBD2. V lost 6 bases, J lost 5 bases, and 8 bases stayed unmatched. The CDR3 covers 17 residues. Germline V lookup: CDR1 SEHNR, CDR2 FQNEAQ (reference sequence). CDR3 in amino acids: CASRSGTSGSKTGELFF. As DNA, the CDR3 is TGTGCCAGCAGATCCGGGACTAGCGGGAGTAAAACCGGGGAGCTGTTTTTT.

V gene TRBV11-3 combines with J gene TRBJ2-1; D not certain. This CDR3 comprises 12 residues. The germline V gene encodes CDR1 SGHNT and CDR2 YENEEA. V was clipped by 2 bases and J by 8 bases, with 7 bases between them. CDR3 sequence: CASSLRSDEQFF. CDR3 bases: TGTGCCAGCAGCTTAAGGAGCGATGAGCAGTTCTTC.

The J gene is TRBJ2-1, the V gene TRBV29-1; 9 nucleotides align to TRBD2. Trimming at V came to 4 bases and at J to 4 bases, leaving 8 bases not matched to a gene. The CDR3 runs 15 residues. Per germline, CDR1 SQVTM and CDR2 ANQGSEA. The CDR3 nucleotides are TGCAGCGTTGTAGTTCAGCGGGGGGTTTACAATGAGCAGTTCTTC. It specifies CSVVVQRGVYNEQFF.

The chain recombines TRBV7-2 with TRBJ2-7, with TRBD2 matching over 12 bases. The CDR3 extends over 15 amino acids. Germline V lookup: CDR1 SGHTA, CDR2 FQGNSA. V was clipped by 3 bases and J by 6 bases; unmatched bases: 6. The CDR3 spells CASSLGLAGGGEQYF. The CDR3 DNA is TGTGCCAGCAGCTTGGGACTAGCGGGTGGGGGCGAGCAGTACTTC. Complete variable domain (other parts from reference TRBV7-2 and TRBJ2-7): GAGVSQSPSNKVTEKGKDVELRCDPISGHTALYWYRQSLGQGLEFLIYFQGNSAPDKSGLPSDRFSAERTGGSVSTLTIQRTQQEDSAVYLCASSLGLAGGGEQYFGPGTRLTVT.

V usage is TRBV4-2 and J usage is TRBJ2-2; D gene unclear. The CDR3 runs 16 residues. V lost 1 base, J lost 3 bases, and 12 bases lay in between. Germline CDR1 LGHNA, CDR2 YNFKEQ. In nucleotides, the CDR3 is TGTGCCAGCAGCCAAGTCGGCGCCGAGGACACCGGGGAGCTGTTTTTT. Protein product: CASSQVGAEDTGELFF.

This chain uses TRBV5-4 with TRBJ1-1; possible D gene TRBD1, 5 bases. V shed 4 bases and J shed 3 bases, with 13 bases lying between them. The CDR3 contains 14 residues. CDR1 SGHNT and CDR2 YYREEE come from the germline V gene (reference sequence). CDR3 protein: CASSPRGFDTEAFF. CDR3 DNA sequence: TGTGCCAGCAGCCCCCGGGGGTTTGACACTGAAGCTTTCTTT.

V gene TRBV5-5 combines with J gene TRBJ1-1; D may be TRBD1 (5 bases). V was shortened by 4 bases and J by 0 bases, with 13 bases between the two germline ends. This CDR3 has 15 residues. Germline V CDR1 and CDR2: SGHKS, YYEKEE (reference sequence). This CDR3 is CASSPRGGMNTEAFF. The CDR3 DNA reads as TGTGCCAGCAGCCCCCGGGGGGGAATGAACACTGAAGCTTTCTTT.

In this sample, this clone is medium-sized (0.01 to 0.1%). J is TRBJ2-7 and V is TRBV7-9, with D possibly TRBD2 on 5 matching bases. V was trimmed by 2 bases and J by 2 bases, leaving 10 bases between them. In germline, CDR1 is SEHNR, CDR2 FQNEAQ (reference sequence). The CDR3 covers 14 residues. The CDR3 loop is CASSLSGRPYEQYF. The DNA for the CDR3 is TGTGCCAGCAGCTTAAGCGGCCGACCCTACGAGCAGTACTTC.

The rearrangement links TRBV6-5 to TRBJ2-1; 7 bases line up with TRBD1. The V segment lost 6 bases and the J segment 1 base; nucleotides outside the gene matches: 6. CDR1 is MNHEY, CDR2 SVGAGI, per germline. CDR3 length: 15 amino acids. CDR3 nucleotides: TGTGCCAGCAGGCCTTCACAGGGGTCCTACAATGAGCAGTTCTTC. This translates into CASRPSQGSYNEQFF.

The chain employs TRBV4-1 and TRBJ2-7, with 7 positions matching TRBD1. The germline V gene encodes CDR1 MGHRA and CDR2 YSYEKL. Losses at the gene ends were 1 base for V and 5 bases for J; bases not matched to a gene: 8. The CDR3 has 15 residues. CDR3 sequence (DNA): TGCGCCAGCAGCCAAGGGGAAAGACAGGGACACGAGCAGTACTTC. It encodes CASSQGERQGHEQYF.

V and J are TRBV20-1 and TRBJ2-7, with 14 bases aligning to TRBD2. Germline V lookup: CDR1 DFQATT, CDR2 SNEGSKA (reference sequence). The ends lost 3 bases at V and 5 bases at J; junction bases unmatched: 6. This CDR3 has 15 amino acids. The CDR3 DNA reads as TGCAGTGCTAGTCCCGGGACTAGCGGGAGAAACGAGCAGTACTTC. Its protein product is CSASPGTSGRNEQYF.